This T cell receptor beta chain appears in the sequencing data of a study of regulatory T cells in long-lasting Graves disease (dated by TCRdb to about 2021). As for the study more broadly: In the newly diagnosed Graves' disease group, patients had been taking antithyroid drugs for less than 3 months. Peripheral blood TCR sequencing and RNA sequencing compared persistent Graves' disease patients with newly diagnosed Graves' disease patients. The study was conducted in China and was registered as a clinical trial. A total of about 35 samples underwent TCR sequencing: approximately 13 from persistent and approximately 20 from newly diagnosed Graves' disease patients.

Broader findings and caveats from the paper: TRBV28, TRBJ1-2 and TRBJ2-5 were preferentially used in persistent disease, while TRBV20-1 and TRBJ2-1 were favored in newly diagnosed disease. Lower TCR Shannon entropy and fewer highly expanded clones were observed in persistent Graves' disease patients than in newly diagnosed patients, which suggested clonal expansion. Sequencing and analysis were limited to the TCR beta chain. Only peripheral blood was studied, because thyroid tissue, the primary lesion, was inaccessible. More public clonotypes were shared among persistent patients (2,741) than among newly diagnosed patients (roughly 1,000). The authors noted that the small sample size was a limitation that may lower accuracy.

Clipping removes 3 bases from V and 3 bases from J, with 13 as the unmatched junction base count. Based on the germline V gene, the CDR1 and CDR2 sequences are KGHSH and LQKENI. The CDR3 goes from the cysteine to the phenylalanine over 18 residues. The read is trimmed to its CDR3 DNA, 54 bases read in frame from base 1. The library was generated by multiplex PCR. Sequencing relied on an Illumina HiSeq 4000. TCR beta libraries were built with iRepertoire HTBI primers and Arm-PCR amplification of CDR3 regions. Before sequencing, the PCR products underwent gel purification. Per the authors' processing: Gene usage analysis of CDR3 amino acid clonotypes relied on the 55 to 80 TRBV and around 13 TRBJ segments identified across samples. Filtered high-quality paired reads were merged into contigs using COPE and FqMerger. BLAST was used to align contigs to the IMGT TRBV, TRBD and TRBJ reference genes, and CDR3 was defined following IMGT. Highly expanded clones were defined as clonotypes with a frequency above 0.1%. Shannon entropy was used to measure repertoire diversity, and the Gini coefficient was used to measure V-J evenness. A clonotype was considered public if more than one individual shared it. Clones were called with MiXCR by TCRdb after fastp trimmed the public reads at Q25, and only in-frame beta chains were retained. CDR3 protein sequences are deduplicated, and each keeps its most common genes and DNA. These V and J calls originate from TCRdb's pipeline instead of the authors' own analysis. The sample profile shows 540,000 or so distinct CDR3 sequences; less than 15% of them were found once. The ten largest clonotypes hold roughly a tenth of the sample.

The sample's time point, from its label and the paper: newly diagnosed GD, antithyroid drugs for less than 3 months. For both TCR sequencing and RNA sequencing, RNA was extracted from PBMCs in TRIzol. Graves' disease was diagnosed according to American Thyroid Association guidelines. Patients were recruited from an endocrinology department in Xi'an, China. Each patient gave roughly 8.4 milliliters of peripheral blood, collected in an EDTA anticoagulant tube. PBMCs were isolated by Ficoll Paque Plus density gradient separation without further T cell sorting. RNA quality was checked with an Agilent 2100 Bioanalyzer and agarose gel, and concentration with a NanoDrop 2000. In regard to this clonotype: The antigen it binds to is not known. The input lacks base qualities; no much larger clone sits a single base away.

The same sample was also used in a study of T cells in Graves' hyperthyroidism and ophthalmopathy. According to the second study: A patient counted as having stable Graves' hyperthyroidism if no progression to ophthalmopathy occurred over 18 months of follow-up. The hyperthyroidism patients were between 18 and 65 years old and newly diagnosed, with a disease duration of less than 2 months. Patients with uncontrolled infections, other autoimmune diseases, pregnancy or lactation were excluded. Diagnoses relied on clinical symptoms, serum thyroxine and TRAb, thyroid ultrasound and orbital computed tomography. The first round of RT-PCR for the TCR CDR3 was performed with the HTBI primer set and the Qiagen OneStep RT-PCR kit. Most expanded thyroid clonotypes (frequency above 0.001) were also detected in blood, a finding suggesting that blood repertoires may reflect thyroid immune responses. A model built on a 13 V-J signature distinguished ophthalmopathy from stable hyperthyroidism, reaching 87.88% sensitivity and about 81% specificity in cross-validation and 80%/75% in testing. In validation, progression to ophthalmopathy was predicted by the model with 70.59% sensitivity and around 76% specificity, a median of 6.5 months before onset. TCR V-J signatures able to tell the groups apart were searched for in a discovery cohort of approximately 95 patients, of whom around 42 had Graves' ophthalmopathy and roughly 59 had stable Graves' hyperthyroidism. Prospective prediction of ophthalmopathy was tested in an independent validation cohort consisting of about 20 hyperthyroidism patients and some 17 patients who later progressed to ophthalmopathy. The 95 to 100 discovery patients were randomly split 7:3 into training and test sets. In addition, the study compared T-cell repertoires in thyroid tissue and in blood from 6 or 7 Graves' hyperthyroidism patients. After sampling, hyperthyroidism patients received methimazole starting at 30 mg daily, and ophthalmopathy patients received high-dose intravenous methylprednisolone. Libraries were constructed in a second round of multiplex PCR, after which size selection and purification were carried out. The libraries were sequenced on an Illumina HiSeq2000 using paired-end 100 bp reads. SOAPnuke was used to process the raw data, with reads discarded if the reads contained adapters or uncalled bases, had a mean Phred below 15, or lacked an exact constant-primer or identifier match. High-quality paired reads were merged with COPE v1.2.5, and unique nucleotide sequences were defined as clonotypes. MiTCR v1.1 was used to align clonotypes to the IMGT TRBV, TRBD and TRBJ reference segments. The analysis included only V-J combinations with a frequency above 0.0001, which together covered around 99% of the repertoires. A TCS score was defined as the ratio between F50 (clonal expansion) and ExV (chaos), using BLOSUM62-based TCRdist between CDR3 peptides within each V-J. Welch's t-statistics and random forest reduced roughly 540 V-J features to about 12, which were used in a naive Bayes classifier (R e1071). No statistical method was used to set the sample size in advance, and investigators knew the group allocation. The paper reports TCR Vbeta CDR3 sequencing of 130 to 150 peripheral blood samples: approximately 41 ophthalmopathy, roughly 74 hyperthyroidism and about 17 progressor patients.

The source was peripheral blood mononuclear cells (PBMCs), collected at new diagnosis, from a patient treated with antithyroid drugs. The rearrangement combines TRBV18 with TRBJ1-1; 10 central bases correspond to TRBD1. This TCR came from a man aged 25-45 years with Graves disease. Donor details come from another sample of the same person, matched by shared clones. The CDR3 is CASSPQPTGGTSDTEAFF. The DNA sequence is TGTGCCAGCTCACCGCAACCGACAGGGGGCACTAGCGACACTGAAGCTTTCTTT.